The clone carrying this T cell receptor beta chain was counted between two and nine times. No antigen is known for it. This entry comes from a study of cytomegalovirus exposure and HLA in healthy donors. Study as a whole: Genotyping showed roughly 76% of over 350 donors falling in the Caucasian-associated ancestry cluster.

Study-wide findings and caveats: Across HLA loci, a later analysis found differing TCR association rates, with DRB1 most and HLA-C fewest. Per a later analysis, HLA-associated TCR beta chains showed more clonal expansion than other, equally common TCR beta chains. Sequencing artifact likely explains a cluster of highly shared sequence variants.

Both 60 Vbeta primers and 13 Jbeta primers went into the PCR. Profiling relied on immunoSEQ multiplex PCR, and the TCRdb table lists in-frame clones only, not all of them. Among more than 140,000 clones listed, roughly 78% were seen once. The CDR3 covers 17 residues. With 2 bases removed from V and 5 bases from J, the gap between germline ends came to 22 bases. Germline lookup yields CDR1 SGDLS and CDR2 YYNGEE. The sample was PBMCs. The genes are TRBV9 and TRBJ2-5; D may be TRBD2 (5 bases). This TCR was sampled from a man aged 18 to 35 in good health and CMV-seropositive. CDR3 bases: TGTGCCAGCAGCGTTAGAGAAGGAGGCCTTAAAGGGGAGACCCAGTACTTC. Translated: CASSVREGGLKGETQYF.